The rows below give T cell receptor beta chains drawn from one sample of a study of blood T cells in healthy people across ages. In TCRdb, the 5' RACE reads were re-called with MiXCR into one record per CDR3 protein. Here the sample spans about 780,000 distinct CDR3 sequences, 25% to 30% being singletons. This sample also appeared in a second study, on T cells of mothers and their children.

Sequenced: blood. These receptors all stem from a boy aged 5-17 years in good health. The CDR3 runs from the conserved cysteine through the conserved F or W. The order of the fields is clone size, D gene, V gene, J gene, CDR3 protein, CDR3 DNA. D genes are given only for firm matches. Size is stated for part of the rows, as once, few or many counts, or as a class when the clone is expanded.

few,TRBD1,TRBV10-3,TRBJ2-7,CAIRDRSYEQYF,TGTGCCATCAGGGACAGGTCCTACGAGCAGTACTTC
NA,NA,TRBV27,TRBJ1-6,CASTPGGAYSPLHF,TGTGCCAGCACCCCCGGGGGTGCTTATTCACCCCTCCACTTT
NA,NA,TRBV3-1,TRBJ1-4,CASSQDREGDEKLFF,TGTGCCAGCAGCCAAGATAGGGAGGGGGATGAAAAACTGTTTTTT
few,TRBD2,TRBV27,TRBJ2-7,CASRDSGGPTYEQYF,TGTGCCAGCAGGGATAGCGGGGGACCGACCTACGAGCAGTACTTC
few,TRBD2,TRBV10-3,TRBJ2-3,CAINTLAGSGTDTQYF,TGTGCCATCAACACCCTAGCGGGGTCGGGCACAGATACGCAGTATTTT
NA,NA,TRBV7-9,TRBJ1-5,CASGSLYSNQPQHF,TGTGCCAGCGGTTCGCTTTATAGCAATCAGCCCCAGCATTTT
NA,TRBD1,TRBV4-3,TRBJ2-1,CASSPDRVGGNEQFF,TGCGCCAGCAGCCCAGACAGGGTTGGGGGCAATGAGCAGTTCTTC
NA,NA,TRBV28,TRBJ2-7,CASSPNSSGEQYF,TGTGCCAGCAGCCCCAATTCGTCTGGGGAGCAGTACTTC
NA,TRBD1,TRBV10-3,TRBJ2-3,CAGRQGPSTDTQYF,TGTGCCGGCCGACAGGGGCCGAGCACAGATACGCAGTATTTT
NA,NA,TRBV20-1,TRBJ1-2,CSASSNYGYTF,TGCAGTGCTAGTTCAAACTATGGCTACACCTTC
few,TRBD2,TRBV6-5,TRBJ2-2,CASTQTSGPPGELFF,TGTGCCAGCACCCAGACTAGCGGGCCACCCGGGGAGCTGTTTTTT
few,TRBD1,TRBV6-5,TRBJ1-2,CASSYSGRGRAGYTF,TGTGCCAGCAGTTACTCGGGCAGGGGGCGCGCGGGCTACACCTTC
few,TRBD1,TRBV12-3/TRBV12-4,TRBJ2-7,CASSFRDRGPEQYF,TGTGCCAGCAGTTTCCGGGACAGGGGTCCCGAGCAGTACTTC
NA,TRBD1,TRBV7-6,TRBJ2-1,CASSTGTGHNEQFF,TGTGCCAGCAGCACAGGGACAGGTCACAATGAGCAGTTCTTC
NA,TRBD1,TRBV6-1,TRBJ2-7,CASTRTSGTGAYEQYF,TGTGCCAGCACCAGAACGTCTGGAACAGGGGCGTACGAGCAGTACTTC
NA,NA,TRBV5-1,TRBJ2-7,CASSRGESYEQYF,TGCGCCAGCAGCCGGGGAGAATCCTACGAGCAGTACTTC
NA,NA,TRBV28,TRBJ1-4,CASSRQQADEKLFF,TGTGCCAGCAGTAGACAGCAAGCTGATGAAAAACTGTTTTTT
NA,TRBD1,TRBV29-1,TRBJ1-2,CSVADTGGHYGYTF,TGCAGCGTTGCCGATACAGGGGGTCACTATGGCTACACCTTC
few,NA,TRBV5-1,TRBJ2-7,CASSFGGSPVEQYF,TGCGCCAGCAGCTTTGGGGGGTCCCCTGTGGAGCAGTACTTC
NA,NA,TRBV23-1,TRBJ1-4,CASSQSRGRTNEKLLF,TGCGCCAGCAGTCAATCGAGGGGCAGAACTAATGAAAAACTGCTTTTT
NA,NA,TRBV7-9,TRBJ1-6,CASRTSALSSPLHF,TGTGCCAGCAGGACGTCAGCCCTATCCTCACCCCTCCACTTT
many,NA,TRBV4-1,TRBJ2-1,CASSPGGPNEQFF,TGCGCCAGCAGCCCCGGGGGGCCCAATGAGCAGTTCTTC
few,NA,TRBV20-1,TRBJ1-6,CSAQIGSSYNSPLHF,TGCAGTGCTCAAATCGGGAGCTCCTATAATTCACCCCTCCACTTT
NA,NA,TRBV20-1,TRBJ2-1,CSANPGLLNAQFF,TGCAGTGCTAACCCGGGACTCCTTAATGCGCAGTTCTTC
NA,TRBD2,TRBV10-2,TRBJ2-5,CASSEWHLGLAALQGRETQYF,TGCGCCAGCAGTGAGTGGCACCTGGGACTAGCGGCCCTTCAAGGGAGAGAGACCCAGTACTTC
NA,NA,TRBV29-1,TRBJ2-6,CSVEGGTSGANVLTF,TGCAGCGTTGAAGGGGGAACCTCTGGGGCCAACGTCCTGACTTTC
NA,NA,TRBV6-1,TRBJ1-2,CASSESFRDTGCTF,TGTGCCAGCAGTGAATCGTTCAGGGATACGGGGTGCACCTTC
NA,NA,TRBV13,TRBJ2-3,CASSPRDTLTDTQYF,TGTGCCAGCAGCCCCCGGGACACCCTCACAGATACGCAGTATTTT
many,NA,TRBV12-3/TRBV12-4,TRBJ1-6,CASSLGPYNSPLHF,TGTGCCAGCAGTTTGGGGCCCTATAATTCACCCCTCCACTTT
NA,TRBD2,TRBV4-1,TRBJ2-1,CASSQDDSGGAIEQFF,TGCGCCAGCAGCCAAGATGATAGCGGGGGGGCCATTGAGCAGTTCTTC
NA,NA,TRBV2,TRBJ2-3,CASSDHSTDTQYF,TGTGCCAGCAGTGACCACTCAACAGATACGCAGTATTTT
NA,NA,TRBV9,TRBJ1-5,CASSGGASTDTQHF,TGTGCCAGCAGCGGGGGGGCTAGCACAGATACGCAGCATTTT
few,NA,TRBV5-5,TRBJ1-4,CASSPGGGLTNEKLFF,TGTGCCAGCAGCCCCGGAGGGGGGCTCACTAATGAAAAACTGTTTTTT
few,TRBD1,TRBV9,TRBJ2-3,CASSVEGQLHTQYF,TGTGCCAGCAGCGTAGAGGGACAGCTGCATACGCAGTATTTT
NA,TRBD1,TRBV18,TRBJ2-3,CASSPELDRALTDTQYF,TGTGCCAGCTCACCAGAACTGGACAGGGCTCTTACAGATACGCAGTATTTT
NA,TRBD2,TRBV18,TRBJ2-1,CASSPQSGVYNEQFF,TGTGCCAGCTCACCACAAAGCGGGGTATACAATGAGCAGTTCTTC